The rows below give T cell receptor beta chains drawn from one sample of a study of blood T cell repertoires in COVID-19. Only in-frame clones appear in the TCRdb table, and some are missing; sequencing was by immunoSEQ multiplex PCR. The table includes 200,000 to 300,000 clones, around 92% detected once. The specimen was peripheral blood. These receptors all come from a person under 35 with COVID-19, enrolled during active disease. The CDR3 runs from the conserved cysteine through the conserved F or W. The D gene is left open where the match is weak. The size of a clone is reported for some rows only, either as once, few or many, or as a class for expanded clones.

clone size	V gene	J gene	CDR3 length	D gene	CDR3 DNA	CDR3 protein
.	TRBV2	TRBJ2-7	17	TRBD2	TGTGCCAGCAGTGAAGCTGTCAGCGGGATTCGGGGCTACGAGCAGTACTTC	CASSEAVSGIRGYEQYF
once	TRBV19	TRBJ2-1	14	TRBD1	TGTGCCAGTAGTCAGGGGTACAGGGGGGATGAGCAGTTCTTC	CASSQGYRGDEQFF
.	TRBV30	TRBJ2-3	16	.	TGTGACTGGCTCAGCGTAAAGCCAGATAGCACAGATACGCAGTATTTT	CDWLSVKPDSTDTQYF
few	TRBV6-5	TRBJ2-1	15	TRBD2	TGTGCCAGCAGTTACGGACTAGCGGGAGGGAATGAGCAGTTCTTC	CASSYGLAGGNEQFF
.	TRBV11-2	TRBJ1-5	11	.	TGTGCCAGCAGCTCAGGAGGGCCCCAGCATTTT	CASSSGGPQHF
.	TRBV5-1	TRBJ2-7	15	TRBD2	TGCGCCAGCAGCTTAACGGGCGGGAGGGAGCGCGAGCAGTACTTC	CASSLTGGREREQYF
.	TRBV9	TRBJ2-3	15	TRBD2	TGTGCCAGCAGCGTAGGCGGGAGTATCACAGATACGCAGTATTTT	CASSVGGSITDTQYF
.	TRBV2	TRBJ2-7	14	TRBD2	TGTGCCAGCAATTTAGCGGGAAGTCGGGACGAGCAGTACTTC	CASNLAGSRDEQYF
once	TRBV7-9	TRBJ2-1	16	TRBD2	TGTGCCAGCAGCTTAGCTACTAGCGAGGCCTACAATGAGCAGTTCTTC	CASSLATSEAYNEQFF
.	TRBV7-2	TRBJ2-7	15	.	TGTGCCAGCAGCCTCAACGGTGGGACTCAGACGGAGCAGTACTTC	CASSLNGGTQTEQYF
.	TRBV7-9	TRBJ2-1	16	.	TGTGCCAGCAGCTTAGGTGGGCCCAGCTCCTACAATGAGCAGTTCTTC	CASSLGGPSSYNEQFF
.	TRBV3-1/TRBV3-2	TRBJ1-4	16	.	TGTGCCAGCAGCCAAGGGCTCGGGGGGGCTGGTGAAAAACTGTTTTTT	CASSQGLGGAGEKLFF
.	TRBV9	TRBJ2-2	14	.	TGTGCCAGCAGCGCCAGACTCACCACCGGGGAGCTGTTTTTT	CASSARLTTGELFF
few	TRBV6-2/TRBV6-3	TRBJ2-5	15	.	TGTGCCAGCAGTTCTGGACAGCCCGGGTCAGAGACCCAGTACTTC	CASSSGQPGSETQYF
.	TRBV6-5	TRBJ1-6	12	.	TGTGCCAGCGCCGGGTCCAATTCACCCCTCCACTTT	CASAGSNSPLHF
.	TRBV19	TRBJ1-5	14	.	TGTGCCAGTTGTGGGGGGGCCGGGAATCAGCCCCAGCATTTT	CASCGGAGNQPQHF
.	TRBV7-2	TRBJ2-7	15	TRBD2	TGTGCCAGCAGCCCCTCCGCTAGCGGCGTTTACGAGCAGTACTTC	CASSPSASGVYEQYF
.	TRBV4-2	TRBJ2-1	11	.	TGTGCCAGCAGCGCCGGGACAGAGCAGTTCTTC	CASSAGTEQFF